One T cell receptor beta chain is described in this entry. What it binds is unknown. This specimen belongs to a study of Ad26.COV2.S vaccination and SARS-CoV-2 variants. Findings of the study overall: Placebo recipients had lower spike-specific TCR breadth than vaccine recipients.

Between the trimmed V and J ends, which lost 4 bases and 3 bases, there was a span of 12 bases. The CDR3 loop spans 14 amino acids. The germline V gene encodes CDR1 SGHAT and CDR2 FQNNGV. This table comes from immunoSEQ multiplex PCR, and its TCRdb copy is limited to in-frame clones, with some not included. The sample includes more than 40,000 clones, 65% to 90% of them seen just once. This sequence joins TRBV11-2 and TRBJ2-5; possibly TRBD1 or TRBD2 for D (6 bases each). This sample comprised peripheral blood, obtained after recovery from COVID-19. This clonotype was obtained from a human donor who had recovered from COVID-19. The CDR3 coding sequence is TGTGCCAGCAGCTCCGAGGGGGGAGAAGAGACCCAGTACTTC. Protein product: CASSSEGGEETQYF.